What follows are 8 T cell receptor beta chains derived from one specimen sequenced in a study of blood T cell repertoires in COVID-19. Profiled with immunoSEQ multiplex PCR; TCRdb holds only in-frame clones, not every one. The sample lists 200,000 to 250,000 clones, approximately 80% seen once, with 7.5% in the top ten. Sample: peripheral blood. These TCRs come from a woman over 75 with COVID-19, enrolled during active disease.

This clone appeared once. The rearrangement joins TRBV28 to TRBJ2-2; maybe TRBD1 (5 bases). Trimming pared 6 bases from V and 4 bases from J, leaving 15 bases between. Germline V gene lookup returns CDR1 MDHEN and CDR2 SYDVKM. The CDR3 length is 15 residues. CDR3 bases: TGTGCCAGCAGCCTCGACAGTGCTGGCACCGGGGAGCTGTTTTTT. It encodes CASSLDSAGTGELFF.

The genes are TRBV11-2 and TRBJ2-7; 14 nucleotides line up with TRBD2. V trimming: 7 bases; J trimming: 2 bases; junction bases outside the gene matches: 10. There are 17 residues in the CDR3. Germline CDR1 reads SGHAT; CDR2 reads FQNNGV. The CDR3 here is CASTPTGLAGGPYEQYF. CDR3 nucleotides: TGTGCCAGCACCCCAACCGGACTAGCGGGAGGACCCTACGAGCAGTACTTC.

The chain links TRBV18 to TRBJ1-1, with TRBD1 as a possible D gene (6 bases). Trimming removed 3 bases at V and 3 bases at J, with 8 bases between. CDR1 and CDR2 from the germline V gene are KGHSH and LQKENI. This CDR3 is built from 13 residues. The CDR3 protein is CASSPSGDTEAFF. CDR3 nucleotide sequence: TGTGCCAGCTCACCGTCAGGGGACACTGAAGCTTTCTTT.

The CDR3 DNA reads TGTGCCAGCAGCTTGACCCGCGGGACAGGGCTTAATGAGCAGTTCTTC. It specifies CASSLTRGTGLNEQFF. The rearrangement joins TRBV11-2 to TRBJ2-1; TRBD1 matches at 9 bases. CDR3 length: 16 amino acids. Unmatched junction bases numbered 10, after V lost 3 bases and J lost 7 bases. Per the germline V gene, CDR1 is SGHAT and CDR2 is FQNNGV.

This clone has only one observation. This rearrangement joins TRBV2 to TRBJ1-1, with D perhaps TRBD1 (5 bases). Germline V gene sequence: CDR1 SNHLY, CDR2 FYNNEI. CDR3 size: 15 residues. Trimming took off 6 bases at V and 1 base at J, with 15 bases between the two ends. This chain's CDR3 is CASRASRVPNTEAFF. DNA of the CDR3: TGTGCCAGCAGAGCTTCCAGGGTTCCGAACACTGAAGCTTTCTTT.

The chain combines TRBV12-3 or TRBV12-4 with TRBJ1-2; possible D gene TRBD1, 5 bases. The V and J ends lost 5 bases and 2 bases respectively, with 9 bases between them. The CDR3 extends over 13 amino acids. The CDR3 is CASSPQGNYGYTF. As DNA, the CDR3 is TGTGCCAGCAGTCCCCAGGGAAACTATGGCTACACCTTC.

The J gene is TRBJ2-2, the V gene TRBV11-2, with 8 bases lining up with TRBD2. Germline V gives CDR1 SGHAT, CDR2 FQNNGV. V gave up 1 base and J gave up 4 bases; unmatched junction bases: 2. The CDR3 runs to 15 residues. The CDR3 loop is CASSLVGRATGELFF. The CDR3 bases are TGTGCCAGCAGCTTAGTCGGGAGGGCCACCGGGGAGCTGTTTTTT.

CDR3 protein: CASSLVDRESDGYTF. CDR3 nucleotides: TGTGCCAGCAGCTTAGTCGACAGGGAAAGCGATGGCTACACCTTC. J is TRBJ1-2 and V is TRBV7-9; 7 positions agree with TRBD1. J lost 6 bases, V lost 1 base, and 8 bases had no gene match. From germline, CDR1 is SEHNR and CDR2 FQNEAQ (reference sequence). This CDR3 is built from 15 residues.